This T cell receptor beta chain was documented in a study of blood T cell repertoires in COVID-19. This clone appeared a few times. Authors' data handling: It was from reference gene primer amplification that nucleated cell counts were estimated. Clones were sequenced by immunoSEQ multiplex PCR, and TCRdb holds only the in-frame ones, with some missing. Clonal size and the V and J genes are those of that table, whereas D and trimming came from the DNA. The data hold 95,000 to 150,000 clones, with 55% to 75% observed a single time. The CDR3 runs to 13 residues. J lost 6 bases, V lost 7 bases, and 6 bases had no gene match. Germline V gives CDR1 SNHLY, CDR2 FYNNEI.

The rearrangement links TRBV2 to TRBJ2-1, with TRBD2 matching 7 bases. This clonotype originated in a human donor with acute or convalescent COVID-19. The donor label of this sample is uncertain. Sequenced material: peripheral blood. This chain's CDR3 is CASTRTRSNEQFF. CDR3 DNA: TGTGCCAGCACCCGGACTAGGAGCAATGAGCAGTTCTTC. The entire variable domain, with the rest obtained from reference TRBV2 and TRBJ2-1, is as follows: EPEVTQTPSHQVTQMGQEVILRCVPISNHLYFYWYRQILGQKVEFLVSFYNNEISEKSEIFDDQFSVERPDGSNFTLKIRSTKLEDSAMYFCASTRTRSNEQFFGPGTRLTVL.